A selection of T cell receptor beta chains follows, all from one sample in a study of blood T cells in healthy people across ages. TCRdb reprocessed the 5' RACE reads via MiXCR and lists one record per CDR3 protein. The sample holds around 1.5 million distinct CDR3 sequences; about 31% are singletons and the top ten take 10% to 12%. The sequencing input was blood. The receptors stem from a woman under 40 in good health. CDR3s include the opening cysteine and the closing phenylalanine or tryptophan. D genes are given only for firm matches. Expanded clones are given a class, and other clones once, few, many or no size at all.

TRBJ1-6 TRBV27 TRBD1 - CASSPIYRGASPLHF TGTGCCAGCAGTCCAATCTACAGGGGAGCGTCACCCCTCCACTTT
TRBJ2-1 TRBV7-9 TRBD2 - CASSLTSGSNNEQFF TGTGCCAGCAGCTTAACTAGCGGGAGTAACAATGAGCAGTTCTTC
TRBJ1-5 TRBV7-2 - - CASSLGFVGQPQHF TGTGCCAGCAGCTTAGGTTTCGTCGGGCAGCCCCAGCATTTT
TRBJ2-7 TRBV11-2 TRBD2 - CASSLRLAGDPYNEQYF TGTGCCAGCAGCTTGCGACTAGCGGGGGACCCCTACAATGAGCAGTACTTC
TRBJ2-3 TRBV5-1 TRBD1 - CASSPFKTGMSTDTQYF TGCGCCAGCAGCCCCTTCAAGACAGGGATGAGCACAGATACGCAGTATTTT
TRBJ1-4 TRBV29-1 - - CSVLSRGEKLFF TGCAGCGTTTTATCCAGGGGAGAAAAACTGTTTTTT
TRBJ2-1 TRBV10-2 - many CASSAQGMKYNEQFF TGCGCCAGCAGTGCACAGGGTATGAAGTACAATGAGCAGTTCTTC
TRBJ2-7 TRBV4-1 - few CASSQVGENSYEQYF TGCGCCAGCAGCCAAGTCGGGGAAAACTCCTACGAGCAGTACTTC
TRBJ1-6 TRBV4-1 TRBD1 - CASSPGQAISYNSPLHF TGCGCCAGCAGCCCGGGACAGGCCATCTCCTATAATTCACCCCTCCACTTT
TRBJ2-7 TRBV28 TRBD1 - CASRRGQGNYEQYF TGTGCCAGCAGGCGCGGACAGGGAAACTACGAGCAGTACTTC
TRBJ2-5 TRBV28 TRBD2 - CASSLTSAGGPQETQYF TGTGCCAGCAGTTTAACGTCGGCGGGAGGGCCCCAAGAGACCCAGTACTTC
TRBJ1-5 TRBV5-1 - - CASRQDSNQPQHF TGCGCCAGCAGACAGGATAGCAATCAGCCCCAGCATTTT
TRBJ1-2 TRBV6-2/TRBV6-3 - - CTSREGPNYGYTF TGTACCAGCAGAGAGGGGCCTAACTATGGCTACACCTTC
TRBJ2-6 TRBV5-4 - - CASSHPSTGRAGANVLTF TGTGCCAGCAGCCACCCCTCGACAGGGAGGGCTGGGGCCAACGTCCTGACTTTC
TRBJ2-2 TRBV7-2 TRBD1 - CVSSLRDRGTGELCF TGTGTCAGCAGCTTAAGGGACAGGGGTACCGGGGAGCTGTGTTTT
TRBJ2-1 TRBV27 TRBD2 many CASSWTGTSGGPYNEQFF TGTGCCAGCAGTTGGACCGGGACTAGCGGAGGACCCTACAATGAGCAGTTCTTC
TRBJ2-1 TRBV30 - - CAWSDGAGWDNEQFF TGTGCCTGGAGTGATGGGGCAGGGTGGGACAATGAGCAGTTCTTC
TRBJ2-7 TRBV4-1 - - CASSQAGLDRESQYF TGCGCCAGCAGCCAAGCCGGACTGGACAGAGAGAGCCAGTACTTC
TRBJ2-7 TRBV10-2 - few CASRGTDTQVTYEQYF TGCGCCAGCAGAGGCACGGACACTCAAGTGACCTACGAGCAGTACTTC
TRBJ2-7 TRBV5-1 - - CASSLEGSFISYEQYF TGCGCCAGCAGCTTGGAGGGCAGCTTCATTTCCTACGAGCAGTACTTC
TRBJ2-7 TRBV29-1 TRBD1 many CSAAKGTGYEQYF TGCAGCGCCGCCAAAGGGACAGGGTACGAGCAGTACTTC
TRBJ2-5 TRBV6-6 TRBD1 few CASSYTGGASETQYF TGTGCCAGCAGTTATACAGGGGGCGCTTCGGAGACCCAGTACTTC
TRBJ2-5 TRBV7-9 - - CASSLHNGQETQYF TGTGCCAGCAGCTTACATAACGGCCAAGAGACCCAGTACTTC
TRBJ2-1 TRBV11-2 TRBD2 - CASSRGTSGSYEQFF TGTGCCAGCAGCCGAGGGACTAGCGGGAGTTATGAGCAGTTCTTC
TRBJ1-5 TRBV29-1 - many CSVEMGPGTGGIGFPQHF TGCAGCGTTGAAATGGGTCCCGGCACGGGAGGGATAGGTTTTCCCCAGCATTTT
TRBJ1-4 TRBV18 - - CASSPRTGPINEKLFF TGTGCCAGCTCTCCCAGGACCGGCCCAATTAATGAAAAACTGTTTTTT
TRBJ2-5 TRBV5-1 TRBD1 - CASSSGQVGNRKTQYF TGCGCCAGCAGCTCAGGACAGGTGGGGAATCGAAAGACCCAGTACTTC
TRBJ1-1 TRBV28 - few CASSFEVREVTEAFF TGTGCCAGCAGTTTTGAGGTTCGGGAGGTTACTGAAGCTTTCTTT
TRBJ2-5 TRBV29-1 - many CSVIREGIVETQYF TGCAGCGTTATAAGGGAAGGGATTGTGGAGACCCAGTACTTC
TRBJ2-1 TRBV5-1 - - CASSITWGTYNEQFF TGCGCCAGCAGCATCACGTGGGGGACCTACAATGAGCAGTTCTTC
TRBJ1-5 TRBV12-3/TRBV12-4 TRBD1 few CASSTPRNRQGGFRQPQHF TGTGCCAGCAGTACTCCCAGAAACCGACAGGGCGGGTTTCGGCAGCCCCAGCATTTT
TRBJ2-3 TRBV29-1 TRBD2 - CSVAGTSSRATDTQYF TGCAGCGTTGCGGGGACTAGCTCGAGGGCCACAGATACGCAGTATTTT
TRBJ2-4 TRBV5-1 TRBD1 few CASRLGTGSDIQYF TGCGCCAGCAGGCTCGGGACAGGTTCGGACATTCAGTACTTC
TRBJ2-3 TRBV20-1 - - CSAREEGDTQYF TGCAGTGCTAGAGAGGAGGGAGATACGCAGTATTTT
TRBJ2-1 TRBV12-3/TRBV12-4 TRBD1 many CASSAGTGMFGNEQFF TGTGCCAGCAGTGCTGGGACAGGGATGTTTGGCAATGAGCAGTTCTTC
TRBJ1-2 TRBV24-1 - - CATSDSVAGNYGYTF TGTGCCACCAGTGATTCGGTTGCGGGGAACTATGGCTACACCTTC
TRBJ2-3 TRBV30 TRBD1 - CAWRGTGGGNRGTQYF TGTGCCTGGAGAGGGACAGGGGGTGGGAACAGAGGTACGCAGTATTTT
TRBJ2-1 TRBV11-2 - few CASTKPSVRHNEQFF TGTGCCAGCACCAAGCCATCCGTCAGGCACAATGAGCAGTTCTTC
TRBJ2-1 TRBV13 - few CASSPPDRLSYNEQFF TGTGCCAGCAGCCCCCCCGACAGGCTCTCCTACAATGAGCAGTTCTTC
TRBJ2-5 TRBV6-5 - - CASFGRAYETQYF TGTGCCAGCTTCGGACGCGCGTATGAGACCCAGTACTTC
TRBJ2-7 TRBV5-1 - once CASGLGPPGYEQYF TGCGCCAGCGGCTTGGGACCCCCTGGGTACGAGCAGTACTTC
TRBJ1-5 TRBV5-5 - - CASSLRAGRDQPQHF TGTGCCAGCAGCTTGCGGGCAGGCCGGGATCAGCCCCAGCATTTT
TRBJ2-7 TRBV18 - few CASSPHNVGSIEQYF TGTGCCAGCTCACCTCATAACGTTGGAAGTATAGAGCAGTACTTC
TRBJ2-3 TRBV11-2 - - CASSLGTTGGDTQYF TGTGCCAGCAGCTTAGGTACCACTGGGGGAGATACGCAGTATTTT
TRBJ2-1 TRBV28 - - CASSSLPGTPANNEQFF TGTGCCAGCAGTTCTCTTCCTGGGACACCTGCAAACAATGAGCAGTTCTTC
TRBJ2-7 TRBV11-1 - few CASSLAGAIEQYF TGTGCCAGCAGCCTCGCCGGGGCTATCGAGCAGTACTTC
TRBJ2-7 TRBV6-2/TRBV6-3 - - CASSYSRFEQYF TGTGCCAGCAGTTACTCCCGGTTTGAGCAGTACTTC
TRBJ2-5 TRBV7-9 - - CASSFQTNRETQYF TGTGCCTCCAGCTTCCAGACGAACCGGGAGACCCAGTACTTC
TRBJ2-1 TRBV4-1 - - CASSQGGWEQFF TGCGCCAGCAGCCAAGGGGGGTGGGAGCAGTTCTTC
TRBJ2-7 TRBV20-1 TRBD1 - CSARRGQGVEQYF TGCAGTGCTAGACGGGGACAGGGGGTCGAGCAGTACTTC
TRBJ2-5 TRBV5-4 - - CASSSPIGGRETQYF TGTGCCAGCAGCTCACCGATCGGAGGGAGGGAGACCCAGTACTTC
TRBJ2-1 TRBV7-9 TRBD2 few CASSPERGRYNEQFF TGTGCCAGCAGCCCCGAGCGGGGGAGGTACAATGAGCAGTTCTTC